This T cell receptor beta chain was recovered during a study of CD4 and CD8 cells across lung adenocarcinoma regions. This CDR3 contains 11 residues. Germline V gene data show CDR1 as MNHEY and CDR2 as SMNVEV (reference sequence). MiXCR, applied by TCRdb to the PCR reads, yields one record per CDR3 protein. The sample has over 20,000 distinct CDR3 sequences, around half seen once. The sequenced sample was CD8+ T cells from the center of a lung tumor. This sequence joins TRBV27 and TRBJ2-3; no clear D gene. The J call may be wrong; the DNA end is better matched by TRBJ2-7. The TCR sequence derives from a female donor with lung adenocarcinoma. The CD4 and CD8 labels of this study may be unreliable. The CDR3 DNA follows: TGTGCCCGCGGTCCCAAAGACACGCAGTACTTC. This encodes CARGPKDTQYF.